This T cell receptor beta chain comes out of a study of shared clonotypes between healthy human individuals. Sequencing was performed with immunoSEQ multiplex PCR; in TCRdb, only in-frame clones are kept and a portion is missing. The sample has roughly 1 million clones; 78% are singletons. The V and J ends lost 1 base and 0 bases respectively, with 6 bases between them. CDR1 is SGHTA, CDR2 FQGNSA, per germline. The CDR3 loop spans 14 amino acids. V and J are TRBV7-2 and TRBJ1-2; no firm D call. The sample comprised memory CD4+ T cells from PBMCs. Subset specified: CD45RA-negative fraction. The source of this sequence is a man between 18 and 29 years old in good health. Some clones in this sample may be carry-over from other donors' samples. CDR3 residues: CASSLGYTNYGYTF. The CDR3 nucleotides are TGTGCCAGCAGCTTAGGGTACACTAACTATGGCTACACCTTC.